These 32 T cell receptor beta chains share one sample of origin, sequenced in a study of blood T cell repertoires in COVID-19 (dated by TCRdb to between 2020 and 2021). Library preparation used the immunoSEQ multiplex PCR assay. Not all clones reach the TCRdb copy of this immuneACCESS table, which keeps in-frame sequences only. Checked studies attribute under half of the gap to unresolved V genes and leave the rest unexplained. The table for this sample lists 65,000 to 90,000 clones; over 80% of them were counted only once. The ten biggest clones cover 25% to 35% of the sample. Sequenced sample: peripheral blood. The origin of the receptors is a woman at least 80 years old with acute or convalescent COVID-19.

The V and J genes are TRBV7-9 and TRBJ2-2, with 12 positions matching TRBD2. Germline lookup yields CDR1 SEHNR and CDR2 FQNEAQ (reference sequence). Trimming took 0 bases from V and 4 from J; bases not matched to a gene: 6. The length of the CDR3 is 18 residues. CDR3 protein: CASSLAELAGGSTGELFF. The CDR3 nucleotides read TGTGCCAGCAGCTTAGCGGAGCTAGCGGGAGGGAGCACCGGGGAGCTGTTTTTT. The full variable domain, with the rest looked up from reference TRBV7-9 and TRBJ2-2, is DTGVSQNPRHKITKRGQNVTFRCDPISEHNRLYWYRQTLGQGPEFLTYFQNEAQLEKSRLLSDRFSAERPKGSFSTLEIQRTEQGDSAMYLCASSLAELAGGSTGELFFGEGSRLTVL.

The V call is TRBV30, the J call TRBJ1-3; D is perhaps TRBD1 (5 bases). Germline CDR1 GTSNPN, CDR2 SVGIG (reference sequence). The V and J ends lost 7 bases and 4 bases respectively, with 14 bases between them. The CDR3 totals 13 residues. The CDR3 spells CALNQGPGNTIYF. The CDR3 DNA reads TGTGCCTTAAATCAGGGTCCCGGAAACACCATATATTTT.

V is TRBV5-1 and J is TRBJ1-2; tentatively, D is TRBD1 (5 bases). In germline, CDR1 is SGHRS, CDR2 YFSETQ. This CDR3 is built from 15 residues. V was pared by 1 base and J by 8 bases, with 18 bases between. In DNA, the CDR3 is TGCGCCAGCAGCTTGACCTCCAGGGCTCAAGAGGGCTACACCTTC. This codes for CASSLTSRAQEGYTF.

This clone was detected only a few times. The CDR3 DNA reads as TGCGCCAGCAGCTTGGCTAGCCGCACAGATACGCAGTATTTT. Its translation is CASSLASRTDTQYF. The chain links TRBV5-1 to TRBJ2-3, with D perhaps TRBD2 (5 bases). CDR1 is SGHRS, CDR2 YFSETQ, per germline. Trimming removed 0 bases from V and 1 base from J, with 6 bases in between. The CDR3 has 14 residues.

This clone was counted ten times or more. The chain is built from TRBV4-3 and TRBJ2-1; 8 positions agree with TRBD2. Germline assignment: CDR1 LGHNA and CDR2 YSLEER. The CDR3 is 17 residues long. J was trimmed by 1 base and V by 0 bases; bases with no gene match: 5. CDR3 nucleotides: TGCGCCAGCAGCCAAGATATCACGGGAGGGTCCTACAATGAGCAGTTCTTC. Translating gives CASSQDITGGSYNEQFF.

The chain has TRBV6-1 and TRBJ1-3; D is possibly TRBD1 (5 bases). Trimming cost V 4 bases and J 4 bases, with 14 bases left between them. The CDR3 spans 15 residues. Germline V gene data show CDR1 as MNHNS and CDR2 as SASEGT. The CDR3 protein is CASSVVGAAGNTIYF. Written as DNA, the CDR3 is TGTGCCAGCAGTGTTGTAGGGGCGGCAGGAAACACCATATATTTT.

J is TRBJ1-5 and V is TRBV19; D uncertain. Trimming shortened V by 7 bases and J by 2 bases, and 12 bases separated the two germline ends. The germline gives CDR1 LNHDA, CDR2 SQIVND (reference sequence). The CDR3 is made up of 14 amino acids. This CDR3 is CASTMRRGNQPQHF. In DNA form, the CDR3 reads TGTGCCAGTACTATGAGGAGGGGCAATCAGCCCCAGCATTTT.

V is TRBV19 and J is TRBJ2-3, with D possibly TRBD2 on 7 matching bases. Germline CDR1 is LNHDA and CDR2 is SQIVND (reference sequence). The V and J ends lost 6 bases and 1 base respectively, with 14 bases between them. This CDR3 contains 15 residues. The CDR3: CASSLGGLGTDTQYF. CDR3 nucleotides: TGTGCCAGTAGCCTGGGGGGGCTGGGCACAGATACGCAGTATTTT.

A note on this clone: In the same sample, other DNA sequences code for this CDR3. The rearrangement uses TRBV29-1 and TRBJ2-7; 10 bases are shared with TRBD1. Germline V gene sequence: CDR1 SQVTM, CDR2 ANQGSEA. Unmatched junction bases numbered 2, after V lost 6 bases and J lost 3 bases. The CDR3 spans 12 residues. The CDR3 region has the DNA TGCAGCGTGGGACAGGGGAGCTACGAGCAGTACTTC. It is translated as CSVGQGSYEQYF.

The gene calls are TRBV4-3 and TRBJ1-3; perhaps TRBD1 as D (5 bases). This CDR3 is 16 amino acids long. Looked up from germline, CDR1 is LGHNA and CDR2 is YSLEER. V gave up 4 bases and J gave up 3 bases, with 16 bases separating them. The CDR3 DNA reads TGCGCCAGCAGCCTCAGGGTCCTAGTTTTTGGAAACACCATATATTTT. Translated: CASSLRVLVFGNTIYF.

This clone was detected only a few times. The CDR3 DNA follows: TGTGCCAGCAGGCAGGAAATCTCTAGCACAGATACGCAGTATTTT. It codes for CASRQEISSTDTQYF. The chain is built from TRBV2 and TRBJ2-3; D gene unclear. CDR1 and CDR2 (germline): SNHLY, FYNNEI. The CDR3 runs 15 residues. V lost 6 bases, J lost 0 bases, and 13 bases lay in between.

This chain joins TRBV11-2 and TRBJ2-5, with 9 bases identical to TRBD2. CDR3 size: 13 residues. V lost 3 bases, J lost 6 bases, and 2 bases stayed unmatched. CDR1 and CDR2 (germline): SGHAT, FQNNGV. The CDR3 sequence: CASSFLAGQTQYF. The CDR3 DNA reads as TGTGCCAGCAGCTTCCTAGCGGGGCAGACCCAGTACTTC.

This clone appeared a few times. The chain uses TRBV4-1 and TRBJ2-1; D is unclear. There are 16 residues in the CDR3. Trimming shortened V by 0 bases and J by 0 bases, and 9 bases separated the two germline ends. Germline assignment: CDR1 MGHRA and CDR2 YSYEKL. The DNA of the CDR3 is TGCGCCAGCAGCCAAGATAGCCTTTCCTCCTACAATGAGCAGTTCTTC. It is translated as CASSQDSLSSYNEQFF.

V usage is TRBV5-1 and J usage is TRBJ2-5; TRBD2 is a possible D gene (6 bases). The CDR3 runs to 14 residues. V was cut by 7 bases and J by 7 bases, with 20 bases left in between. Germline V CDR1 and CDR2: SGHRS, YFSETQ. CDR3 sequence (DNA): TGCGCCAGCTCCCCTGGGGGGTCCGAGGCGACCCAGTACTTC. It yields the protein CASSPGGSEATQYF.

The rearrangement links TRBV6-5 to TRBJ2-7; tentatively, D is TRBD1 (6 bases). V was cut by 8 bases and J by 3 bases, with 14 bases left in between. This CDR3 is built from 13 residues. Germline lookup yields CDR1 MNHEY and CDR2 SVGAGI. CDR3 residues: CASLTGMSYEQYF. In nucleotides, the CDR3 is TGTGCCAGCCTTACAGGGATGAGCTACGAGCAGTACTTC.

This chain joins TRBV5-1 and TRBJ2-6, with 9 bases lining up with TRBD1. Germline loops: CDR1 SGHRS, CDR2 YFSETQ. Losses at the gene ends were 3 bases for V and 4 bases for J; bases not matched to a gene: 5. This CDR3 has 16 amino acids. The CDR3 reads CASSSGQGSGANVLTF. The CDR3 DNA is TGCGCCAGCAGCTCGGGACAGGGATCCGGGGCCAACGTCCTGACTTTC.

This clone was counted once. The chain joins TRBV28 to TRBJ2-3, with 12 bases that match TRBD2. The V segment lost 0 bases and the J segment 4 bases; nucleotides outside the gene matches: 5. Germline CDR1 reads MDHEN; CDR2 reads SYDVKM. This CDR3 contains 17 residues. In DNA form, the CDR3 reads TGTGCCAGCAGTTTATGGACTAGCGGGAGTAGGCCAGATACGCAGTATTTT. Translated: CASSLWTSGSRPDTQYF.

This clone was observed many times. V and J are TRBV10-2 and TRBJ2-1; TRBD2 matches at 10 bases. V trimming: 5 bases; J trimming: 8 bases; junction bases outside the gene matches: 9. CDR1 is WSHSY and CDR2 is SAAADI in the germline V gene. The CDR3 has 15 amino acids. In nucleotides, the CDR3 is TGCGCCAGCAGTTTTAGCGGGAGGCGCCACGATGAGCAGTTCTTC. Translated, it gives CASSFSGRRHDEQFF.

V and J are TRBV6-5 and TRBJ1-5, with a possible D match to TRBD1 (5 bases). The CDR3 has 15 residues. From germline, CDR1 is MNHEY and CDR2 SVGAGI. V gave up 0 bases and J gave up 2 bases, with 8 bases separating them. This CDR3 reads CASSYSGRGNQPQHF. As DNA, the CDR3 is TGTGCCAGCAGTTACTCAGGCAGGGGCAATCAGCCCCAGCATTTT.

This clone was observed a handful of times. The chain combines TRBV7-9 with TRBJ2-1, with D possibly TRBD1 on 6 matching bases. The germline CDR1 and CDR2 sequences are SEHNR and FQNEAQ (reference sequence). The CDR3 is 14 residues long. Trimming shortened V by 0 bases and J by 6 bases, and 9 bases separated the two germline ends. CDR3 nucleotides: TGTGCCAGCAGCTTAGCGGACAGAATCAATGAGCAGTTCTTC. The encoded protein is CASSLADRINEQFF.

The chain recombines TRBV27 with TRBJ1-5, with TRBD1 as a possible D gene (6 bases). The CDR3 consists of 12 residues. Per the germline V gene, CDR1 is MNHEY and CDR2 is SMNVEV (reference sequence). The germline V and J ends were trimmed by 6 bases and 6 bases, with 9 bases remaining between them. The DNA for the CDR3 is TGTGCCAGCAGCTCAGGGGCTCAGCCCCAGCATTTT. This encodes CASSSGAQPQHF.

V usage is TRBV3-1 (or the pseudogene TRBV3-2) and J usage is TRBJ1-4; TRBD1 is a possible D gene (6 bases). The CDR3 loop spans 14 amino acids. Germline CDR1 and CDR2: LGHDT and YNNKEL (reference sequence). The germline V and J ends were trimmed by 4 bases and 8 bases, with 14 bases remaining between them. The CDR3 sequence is CASSPRGGGEKLFF. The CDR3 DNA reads TGTGCCAGCAGCCCGAGGGGGGGAGGCGAAAAACTGTTTTTT.

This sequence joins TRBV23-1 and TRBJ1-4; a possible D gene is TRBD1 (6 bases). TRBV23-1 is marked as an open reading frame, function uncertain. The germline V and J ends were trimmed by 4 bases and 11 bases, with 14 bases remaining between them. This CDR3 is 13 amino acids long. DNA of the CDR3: TGCGCCAGCAGTCCGGCTGAGGGGGGGAAACTGTTTTTT. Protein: CASSPAEGGKLFF.

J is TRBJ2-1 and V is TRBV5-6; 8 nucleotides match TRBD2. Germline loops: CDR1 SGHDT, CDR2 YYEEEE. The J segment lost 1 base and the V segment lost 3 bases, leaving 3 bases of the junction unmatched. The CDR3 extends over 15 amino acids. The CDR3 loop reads CASSSLADSYNEQFF. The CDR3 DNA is TGTGCCAGCAGCTCACTAGCGGATTCCTACAATGAGCAGTTCTTC.

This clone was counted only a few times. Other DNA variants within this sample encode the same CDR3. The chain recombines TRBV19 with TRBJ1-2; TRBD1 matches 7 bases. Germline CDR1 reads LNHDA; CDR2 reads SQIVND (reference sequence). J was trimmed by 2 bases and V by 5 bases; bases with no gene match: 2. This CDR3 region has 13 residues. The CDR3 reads CASSPQGNYGYTF. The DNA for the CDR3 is TGTGCCAGTAGTCCACAGGGGAACTATGGCTACACCTTC.

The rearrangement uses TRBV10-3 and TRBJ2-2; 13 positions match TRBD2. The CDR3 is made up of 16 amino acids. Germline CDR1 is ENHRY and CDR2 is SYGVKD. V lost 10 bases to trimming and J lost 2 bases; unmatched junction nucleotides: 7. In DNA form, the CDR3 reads TGTGCCAACCAAACTAGCGGGAGGGATAACACCGGGGAGCTGTTTTTT. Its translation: CANQTSGRDNTGELFF.

The DNA of the CDR3 is TGTGCCAGCTCAACTCGGGGGACTTCACCCCTCCACTTT. Translation: CASSTRGTSPLHF. The chain links TRBV12-3 or TRBV12-4 to TRBJ1-6, with a weak D call TRBD1 (5 bases). Trimming left V 8 bases short and J 9 bases short, with 14 bases between. This CDR3 comprises 13 residues.

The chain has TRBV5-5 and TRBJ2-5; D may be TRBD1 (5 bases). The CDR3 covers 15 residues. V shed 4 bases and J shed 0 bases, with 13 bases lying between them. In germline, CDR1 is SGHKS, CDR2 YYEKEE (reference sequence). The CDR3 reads CASSTPTTDQETQYF. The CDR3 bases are TGTGCCAGCAGCACACCGACGACAGACCAAGAGACCCAGTACTTC.

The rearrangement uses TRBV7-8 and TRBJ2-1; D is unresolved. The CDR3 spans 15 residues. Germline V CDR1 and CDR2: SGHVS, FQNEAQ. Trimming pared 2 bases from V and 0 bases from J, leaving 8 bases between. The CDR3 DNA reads TGTGCCAGCAGCTTACCCTCGAGCTCCTACAATGAGCAGTTCTTC. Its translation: CASSLPSSSYNEQFF.

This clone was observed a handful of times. The CDR3 coding sequence is TGTGCCAGCAGCCGGGAGGGCCGCGATGAGCAGTTCTTC. It specifies CASSREGRDEQFF. V gene TRBV6-6 combines with J gene TRBJ2-1, with 8 bases that match TRBD2. The CDR3 runs to 13 residues. Germline V gene data show CDR1 as MNHNY and CDR2 as SVGAGI (reference sequence). The trim removed 6 bases at V and 8 bases at J, leaving 6 bases unmatched.

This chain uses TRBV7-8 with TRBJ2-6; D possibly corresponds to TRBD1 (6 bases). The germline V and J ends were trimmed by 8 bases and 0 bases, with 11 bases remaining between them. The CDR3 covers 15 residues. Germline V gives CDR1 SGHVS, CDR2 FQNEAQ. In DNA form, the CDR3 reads TGTGCCAGCCAGACGGACAGCTCTGGGGCCAACGTCCTGACTTTC. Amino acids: CASQTDSSGANVLTF. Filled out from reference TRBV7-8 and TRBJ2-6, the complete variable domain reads GAGVSQSPRYKVAKRGQDVALRCDPISGHVSLFWYQQALGQGPEFLTYFQNEAQLDKSGLPSDRFFAERPEGSVSTLKIQRTQQEDSAVYLCASQTDSSGANVLTFGAGSRLTVL.

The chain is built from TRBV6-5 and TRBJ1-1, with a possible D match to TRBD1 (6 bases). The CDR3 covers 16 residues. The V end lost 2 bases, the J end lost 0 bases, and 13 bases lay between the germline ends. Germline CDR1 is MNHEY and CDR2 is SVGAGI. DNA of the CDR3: TGTGCCAGCAGTTACGGGGGGGACACCTTGAACACTGAAGCTTTCTTT. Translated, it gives CASSYGGDTLNTEAFF.